The entry below describes one T cell receptor (beta chain). Its cognate antigen is unknown. The CDR3 runs 15 residues. CDR1 and CDR2 (germline): LNHDA, SQIVND (reference sequence). Between the trimmed V and J ends, which lost 1 base and 3 bases, there was a span of 9 bases. The record originates from a study of cytomegalovirus exposure and HLA in healthy donors. Broader study findings: In terms of immune exposure information, only CMV serostatus was available. High sensitivity and specificity were reportedly achieved when the classifier diagnosed cytomegalovirus status. Near-uniform donor sequencing depth was presumed by presence/absence analyses.

13 Jbeta primers and 60 Vbeta primers were used for the PCR. Method: immunoSEQ multiplex PCR; TCRdb's copy keeps in-frame clones and lacks some. The sample's table shows under 65,000 clones. This receptor was obtained from a woman aged 25 to 39 in good health and CMV-seropositive. The rearrangement joins TRBV19 to TRBJ2-2; D not resolved. The source material was PBMCs. The chain's CDR3 is CASSIGAYDTGELFF. CDR3 nucleotides: TGTGCCAGTAGTATAGGGGCCTATGACACCGGGGAGCTGTTTTTT.